This is a list of T cell receptor beta chains from one sample in a study of cytomegalovirus exposure and HLA in healthy donors. The assay was immunoSEQ multiplex PCR, and TCRdb's table has in-frame clones only and misses some. The sample has 100,000 or so clones, roughly 70% seen once. The material sequenced was PBMCs. The receptors derive from a man between 40 and 49 years old in good health and CMV-seropositive. Each CDR3 is given with its conserved first and last residue. A D gene is named only where the DNA matches it firmly. Not every row has a clone size; where given, it reads once, few, many or a size class.

TRBV18	-	-	TRBJ1-4	CASSRQASEKLFF
TRBV18	-	-	TRBJ1-2	CASSPQGAMDYGYTF
TRBV5-1	-	-	TRBJ1-2	CASSFGGALANYGYTF
TRBV14	TRBD2	once	TRBJ2-7	CASSSISGSKRREQYF
TRBV28	TRBD2	-	TRBJ2-3	CASSTILTSGRAVAGTDTQYF
TRBV18	TRBD1	-	TRBJ2-7	CASSRVGTGVHEQYF
TRBV10-1	TRBD1	few	TRBJ1-1	CASSETGDTEAFF
TRBV7-3	-	-	TRBJ1-2	CASSDVRQDYGYTF
TRBV5-4	TRBD1	-	TRBJ1-2	CASSLRDRDGYGYTF
TRBV15	-	-	TRBJ1-1	CATSRETGEAFF
TRBV2	-	-	TRBJ2-5	CASSDLQETQYF
TRBV7-8	-	-	TRBJ2-1	CASSFDRYEQFF
TRBV30	-	-	TRBJ1-2	CAWPRTALPYGYTF
TRBV30	-	few	TRBJ1-4	CAWKQGRSNEKLFF
TRBV2	-	-	TRBJ1-2	CASRGGGGPNYGYTF
TRBV5-6	TRBD1	-	TRBJ1-2	CASSFGTAPYGYTF